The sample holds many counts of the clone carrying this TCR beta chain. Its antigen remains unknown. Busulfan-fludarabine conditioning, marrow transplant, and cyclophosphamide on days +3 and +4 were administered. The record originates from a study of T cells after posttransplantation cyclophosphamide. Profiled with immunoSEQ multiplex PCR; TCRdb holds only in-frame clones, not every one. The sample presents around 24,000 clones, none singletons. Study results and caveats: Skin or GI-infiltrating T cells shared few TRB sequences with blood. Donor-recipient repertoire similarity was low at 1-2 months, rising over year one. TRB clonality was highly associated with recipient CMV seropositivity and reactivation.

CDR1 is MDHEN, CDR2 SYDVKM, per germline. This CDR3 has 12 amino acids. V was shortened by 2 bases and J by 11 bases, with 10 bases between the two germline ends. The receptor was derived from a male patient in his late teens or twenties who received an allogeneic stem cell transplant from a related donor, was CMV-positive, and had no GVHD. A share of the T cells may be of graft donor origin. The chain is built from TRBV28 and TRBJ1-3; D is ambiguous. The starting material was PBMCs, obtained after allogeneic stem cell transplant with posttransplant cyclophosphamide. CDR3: CASSLAAGSIYF. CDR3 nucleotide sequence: TGTGCCAGCAGTTTAGCGGCGGGATCCATATATTTT.